This TCR beta chain was retrieved from a study of CD8 T cells in ankylosing spondylitis. Study findings and constraints: Within matched ankylosing spondylitis synovial fluid, disease-linked clones were reportedly significantly enriched. Disease-linked clones displayed a CD8+ phenotype and appeared relatively rarely in peripheral blood. Ankylosing spondylitis blood appeared to be characterized by a TCR beta motif of 8 or 9 highly homologous variants.

Quantitative 5'-RACE with molecular barcodes produced the TCR beta libraries. MiXCR, run by TCRdb on the 5' RACE reads, gives a single entry per CDR3 protein. The sample shows roughly 86,000 distinct CDR3 sequences, about 9.1% of them seen only once. The germline V gene encodes CDR1 SGHAT and CDR2 FQNNGV. This CDR3 has 13 residues. A note on this clonotype: The antigen remains undetermined. A read error may explain this, as a much larger clone is one base away.

Sequencing input: blood, either unsorted or a sorted T cell fraction (not recorded which). The chain combines TRBV11-2 with TRBJ2-2; D is uncertain. This receptor was obtained from a male donor with ankylosing spondylitis or in good health (not recorded which). CDR3 bases: TGTGCCGGCAGCTTTGATCGTACCGGGGAGCTGTTTTTT. This gives the protein CAGSFDRTGELFF.